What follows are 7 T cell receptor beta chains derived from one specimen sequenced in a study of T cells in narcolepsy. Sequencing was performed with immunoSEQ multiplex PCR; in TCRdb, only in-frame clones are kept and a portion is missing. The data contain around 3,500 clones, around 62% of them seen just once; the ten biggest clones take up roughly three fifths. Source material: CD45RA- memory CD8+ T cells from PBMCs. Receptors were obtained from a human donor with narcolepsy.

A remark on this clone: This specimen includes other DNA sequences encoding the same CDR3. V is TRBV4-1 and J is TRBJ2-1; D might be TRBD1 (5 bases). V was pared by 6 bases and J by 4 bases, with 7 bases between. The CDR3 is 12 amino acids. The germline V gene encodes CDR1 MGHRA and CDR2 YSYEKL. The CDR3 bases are TGCGCCAGCAGTGACAGATACAATGAGCAGTTCTTC. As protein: CASSDRYNEQFF.

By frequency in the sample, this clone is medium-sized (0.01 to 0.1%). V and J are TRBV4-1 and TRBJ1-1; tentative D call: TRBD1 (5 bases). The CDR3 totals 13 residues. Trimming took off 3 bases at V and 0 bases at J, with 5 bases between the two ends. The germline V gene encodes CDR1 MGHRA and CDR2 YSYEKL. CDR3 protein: CASSQDMNTEAFF. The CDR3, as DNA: TGCGCCAGCAGCCAGGACATGAACACTGAAGCTTTCTTT.

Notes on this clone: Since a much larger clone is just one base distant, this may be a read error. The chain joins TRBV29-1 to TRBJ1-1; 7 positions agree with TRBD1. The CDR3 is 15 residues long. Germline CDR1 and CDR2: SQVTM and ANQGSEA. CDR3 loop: CCVPTPGTAFTEAFF. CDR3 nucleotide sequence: TGCTGCGTTCCAACTCCCGGGACAGCCTTCACTGAAGCTTTCTTT.

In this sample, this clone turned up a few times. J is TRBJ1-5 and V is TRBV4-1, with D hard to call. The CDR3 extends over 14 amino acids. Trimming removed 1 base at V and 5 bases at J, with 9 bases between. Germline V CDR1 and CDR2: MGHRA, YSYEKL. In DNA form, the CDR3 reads TGCGCCAGCAGCCAAGTATCCGGGTATCAGCCCCAGCATTTT. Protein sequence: CASSQVSGYQPQHF.

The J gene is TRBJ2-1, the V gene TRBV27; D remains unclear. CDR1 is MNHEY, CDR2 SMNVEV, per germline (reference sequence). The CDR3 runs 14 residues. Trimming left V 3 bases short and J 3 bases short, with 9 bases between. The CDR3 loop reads CASSFGGGYNEQFF. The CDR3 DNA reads TGTGCCAGCAGTTTTGGCGGCGGCTACAATGAGCAGTTCTTC.

This CDR3 reads CASSRPDRPQGEQYF. The CDR3 coding sequence is TGTGCCAGCAGCCGACCCGACAGGCCGCAAGGCGAGCAGTACTTC. J is TRBJ2-7 and V is TRBV9; the D gene is possibly TRBD1 (6 bases). The CDR3 runs to 15 residues. Trimming shortened V by 4 bases and J by 6 bases, and 20 bases separated the two germline ends. Germline-derived CDR1 and CDR2 are SGDLS and YYNGEE.

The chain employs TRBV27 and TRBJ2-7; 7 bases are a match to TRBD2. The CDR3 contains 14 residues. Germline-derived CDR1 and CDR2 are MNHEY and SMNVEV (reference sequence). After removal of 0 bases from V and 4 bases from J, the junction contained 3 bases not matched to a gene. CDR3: CASSLSRAGYEQYF. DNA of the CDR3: TGTGCCAGCAGTTTATCCCGAGCGGGATACGAGCAGTACTTC.